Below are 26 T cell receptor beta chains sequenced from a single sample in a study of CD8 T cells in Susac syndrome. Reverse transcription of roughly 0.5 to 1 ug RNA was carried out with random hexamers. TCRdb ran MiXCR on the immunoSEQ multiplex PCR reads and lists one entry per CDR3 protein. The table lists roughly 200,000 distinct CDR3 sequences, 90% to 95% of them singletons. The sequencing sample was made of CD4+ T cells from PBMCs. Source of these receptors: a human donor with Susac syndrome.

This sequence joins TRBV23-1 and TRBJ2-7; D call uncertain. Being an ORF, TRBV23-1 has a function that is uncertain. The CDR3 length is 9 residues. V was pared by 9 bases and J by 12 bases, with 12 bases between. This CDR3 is CARDRFRYF. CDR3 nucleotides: TGCGCCAGGGACCGGTTTCGGTACTTC.

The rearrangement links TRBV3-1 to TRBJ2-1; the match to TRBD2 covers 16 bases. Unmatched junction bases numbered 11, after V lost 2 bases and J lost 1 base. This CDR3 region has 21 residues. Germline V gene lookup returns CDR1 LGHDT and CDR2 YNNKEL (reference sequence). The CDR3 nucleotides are TGTGCCAGCAGCCAACGACCGGGACTAGCGGGGGGGCCTGGATCCTACAATGAGCAGTTCTTC. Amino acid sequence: CASSQRPGLAGGPGSYNEQFF.

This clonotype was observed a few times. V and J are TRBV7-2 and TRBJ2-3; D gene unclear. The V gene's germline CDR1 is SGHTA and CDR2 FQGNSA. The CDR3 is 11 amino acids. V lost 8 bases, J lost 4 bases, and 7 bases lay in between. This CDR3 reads CASSFSDTQYF. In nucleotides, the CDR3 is TGTGCCAGCTCATTCTCAGATACGCAGTATTTT.

CDR3 sequence reads: CASSVRDSNIQYF. The CDR3 nucleotides are TGTGCCAGCAGTGTCCGGGACAGCAACATTCAGTACTTC. This chain uses TRBV6-1 with TRBJ2-4; 7 bases fit TRBD1. The CDR3 is 13 amino acids. The V gene's germline CDR1 is MNHNS and CDR2 SASEGT. The V and J ends lost 4 bases and 7 bases, in that order; junction bases with no gene match: 4.

The CDR3 DNA reads as TGTGCCAGCAGCTTAGCGGGGGGGCTCGAGCAGTACTTC. As protein: CASSLAGGLEQYF. The chain recombines TRBV3-1 with TRBJ2-7; 11 bases are shared with TRBD2. There are 13 residues in the CDR3. Losses at the gene ends were 5 bases for V and 6 bases for J; bases not matched to a gene: 3. Germline V lookup: CDR1 LGHDT, CDR2 YNNKEL (reference sequence).

This chain's CDR3 is CASSPRDRAADTQYF. CDR3 in DNA: TGTGCCAGCAGCCCTCGGGACAGGGCCGCAGATACGCAGTATTTT. The chain recombines TRBV9 with TRBJ2-3; TRBD1 agrees at 9 bases. V lost 4 bases to trimming and J lost 4 bases; unmatched junction nucleotides: 7. The CDR3 totals 15 residues. Per the germline V gene, CDR1 is SGDLS and CDR2 is YYNGEE. Full variable domain (rest looked up from reference TRBV9 and TRBJ2-3): DSGVTQTPKHLITATGQRVTLRCSPRSGDLSVYWYQQSLDQGLQFLIQYYNGEERAKGNILERFSAQQFPDLHSELNLSSLELGDSALYFCASSPRDRAADTQYFGPGTRLTVL.

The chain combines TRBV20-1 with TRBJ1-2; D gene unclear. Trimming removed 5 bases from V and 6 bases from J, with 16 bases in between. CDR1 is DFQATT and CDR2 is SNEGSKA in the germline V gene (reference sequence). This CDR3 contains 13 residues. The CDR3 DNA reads TGCAGTGCTCCTCCGTCGACCGATGATGGCTACACCTTC. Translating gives CSAPPSTDDGYTF.

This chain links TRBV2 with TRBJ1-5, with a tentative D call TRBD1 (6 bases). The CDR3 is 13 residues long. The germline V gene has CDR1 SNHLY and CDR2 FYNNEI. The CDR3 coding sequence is TGTGCAGCCGGTAGGACAGAGAATCAGCCCCAGCATTTT. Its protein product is CAAGRTENQPQHF.

CDR3 sequence: CASSKKGNTGELFF. The CDR3 bases are TGTGCCAGCAGCAAGAAGGGCAACACCGGGGAGCTGTTTTTT. J is TRBJ2-2 and V is TRBV5-4; D gene ambiguous. Germline V gene sequence: CDR1 SGHNT, CDR2 YYREEE (reference sequence). Between the trimmed V and J ends, which lost 4 bases and 2 bases, there was a span of 9 bases. The CDR3 covers 14 residues.

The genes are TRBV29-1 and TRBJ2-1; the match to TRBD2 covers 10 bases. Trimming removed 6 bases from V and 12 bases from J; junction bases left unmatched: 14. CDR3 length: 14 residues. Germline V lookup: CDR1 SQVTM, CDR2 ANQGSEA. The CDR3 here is CSVETSSGGYRQFF. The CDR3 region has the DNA TGCAGCGTGGAGACCAGTAGCGGGGGGTATCGGCAGTTCTTC.

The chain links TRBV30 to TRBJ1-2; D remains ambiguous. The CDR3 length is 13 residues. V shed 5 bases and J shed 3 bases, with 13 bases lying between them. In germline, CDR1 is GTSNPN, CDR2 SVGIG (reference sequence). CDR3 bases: TGTGCCTGGGACCTCCGGGTCGACTATGGCTACACCTTC. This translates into CAWDLRVDYGYTF.

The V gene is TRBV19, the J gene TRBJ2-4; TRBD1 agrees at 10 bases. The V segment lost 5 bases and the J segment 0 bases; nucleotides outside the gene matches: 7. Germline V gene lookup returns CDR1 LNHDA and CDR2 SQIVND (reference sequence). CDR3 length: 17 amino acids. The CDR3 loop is CASSDGTGAPAKNIQYF. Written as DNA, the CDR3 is TGTGCCAGTAGTGACGGGACAGGGGCCCCAGCCAAAAACATTCAGTACTTC.

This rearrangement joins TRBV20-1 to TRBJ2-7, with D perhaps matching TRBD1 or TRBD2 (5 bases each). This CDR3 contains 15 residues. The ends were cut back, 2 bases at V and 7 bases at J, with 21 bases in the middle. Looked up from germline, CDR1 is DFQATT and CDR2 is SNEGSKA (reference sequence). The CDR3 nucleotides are TGCAGTGCTAGACCCTCGGGTTTCGGGGCTTGGGAGCAGTACTTC. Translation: CSARPSGFGAWEQYF.

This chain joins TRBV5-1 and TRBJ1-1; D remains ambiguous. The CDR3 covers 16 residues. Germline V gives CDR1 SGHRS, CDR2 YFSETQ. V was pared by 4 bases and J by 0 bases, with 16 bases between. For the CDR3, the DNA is TGCGCCAGCAGCGGATTTGGAGGGCCCCTGAACACTGAAGCTTTCTTT. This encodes CASSGFGGPLNTEAFF.

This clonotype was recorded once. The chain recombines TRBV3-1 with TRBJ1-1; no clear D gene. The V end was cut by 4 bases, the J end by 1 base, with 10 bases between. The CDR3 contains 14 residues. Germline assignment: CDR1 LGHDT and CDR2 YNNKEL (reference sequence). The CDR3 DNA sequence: TGTGCCAGCAGCCTCTCGGGCCAGAACACTGAAGCTTTCTTT. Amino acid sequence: CASSLSGQNTEAFF.

In DNA, the CDR3 is TGCAGTGCACGACAGGCTGTGAGCACAGATACGCAGTATTTT. This codes for CSARQAVSTDTQYF. The chain is built from TRBV20-1 and TRBJ2-3; tentatively, D is TRBD1 (6 bases). The CDR3 sequence is 14 residues long. Germline loops: CDR1 DFQATT, CDR2 SNEGSKA (reference sequence). The V end was cut by 6 bases, the J end by 0 bases, with 13 bases between.

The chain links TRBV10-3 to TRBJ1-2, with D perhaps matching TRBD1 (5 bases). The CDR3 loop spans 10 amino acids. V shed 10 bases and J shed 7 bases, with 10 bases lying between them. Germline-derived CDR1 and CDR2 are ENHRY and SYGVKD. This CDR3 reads CATQGGGYTF. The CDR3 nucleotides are TGTGCCACCCAGGGAGGTGGCTACACCTTC.

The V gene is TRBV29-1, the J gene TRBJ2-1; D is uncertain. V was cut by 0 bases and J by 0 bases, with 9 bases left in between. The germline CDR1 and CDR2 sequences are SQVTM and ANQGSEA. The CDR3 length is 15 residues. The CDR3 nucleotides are TGCAGCGTTGAAGATATAGGGTTCTCCTACAATGAGCAGTTCTTC. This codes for CSVEDIGFSYNEQFF.

CDR3 loop: CASSESSPKRETQYF. DNA of the CDR3: TGTGCCAGCAGTGAATCTTCACCAAAACGGGAGACCCAGTACTTC. V usage is TRBV25-1 and J usage is TRBJ2-5; D is ambiguous. Per the germline V gene, CDR1 is MGHDK and CDR2 is SYGVNS. The CDR3 is 15 amino acids. Trimming pared 1 base from V and 5 bases from J, leaving 14 bases between.

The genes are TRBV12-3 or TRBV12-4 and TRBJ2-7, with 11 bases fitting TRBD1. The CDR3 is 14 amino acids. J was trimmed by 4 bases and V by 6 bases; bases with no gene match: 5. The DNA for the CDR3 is TGTGCCAGCAGCTCGGGACAGGGGGTTTACGAGCAGTACTTC. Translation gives CASSSGQGVYEQYF.

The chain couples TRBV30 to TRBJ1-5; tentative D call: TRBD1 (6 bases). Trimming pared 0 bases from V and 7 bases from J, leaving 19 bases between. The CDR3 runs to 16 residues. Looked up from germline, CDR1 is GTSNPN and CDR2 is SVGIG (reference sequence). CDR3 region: CAWSVKTGGSRQPQHF. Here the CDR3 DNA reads TGTGCCTGGAGTGTAAAGACAGGCGGCTCTAGGCAGCCCCAGCATTTT.

The CDR3: CASSLDVGYEQYF. CDR3 bases: TGTGCCAGCAGCTTAGATGTGGGTTACGAGCAGTACTTC. The chain is built from TRBV7-9 and TRBJ2-7; D remains ambiguous. CDR3 length: 13 residues. In germline, CDR1 is SEHNR, CDR2 FQNEAQ (reference sequence). Trimming removed 1 base from V and 4 bases from J, with 8 bases in between.

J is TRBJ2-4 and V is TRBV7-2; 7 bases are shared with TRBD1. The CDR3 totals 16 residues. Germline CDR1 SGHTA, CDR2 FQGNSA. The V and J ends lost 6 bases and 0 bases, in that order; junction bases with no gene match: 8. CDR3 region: CASSPKGQIAKNIQYF. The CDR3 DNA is TGTGCCAGCAGTCCGAAGGGACAGATAGCCAAAAACATTCAGTACTTC.

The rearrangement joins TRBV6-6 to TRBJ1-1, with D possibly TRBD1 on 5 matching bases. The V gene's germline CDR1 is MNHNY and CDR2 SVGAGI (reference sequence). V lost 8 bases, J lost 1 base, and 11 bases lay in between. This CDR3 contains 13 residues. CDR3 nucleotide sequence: TGTGCCAGCTCAAGGGGCGCGAACACTGAAGCTTTCTTT. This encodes CASSRGANTEAFF.

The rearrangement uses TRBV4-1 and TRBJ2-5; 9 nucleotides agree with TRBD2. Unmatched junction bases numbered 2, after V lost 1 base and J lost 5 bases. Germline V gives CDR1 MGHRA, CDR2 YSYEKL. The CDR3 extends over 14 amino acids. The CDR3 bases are TGCGCCAGCAGCCAAGGACTAGCGGTGGAGACCCAGTACTTC. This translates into CASSQGLAVETQYF.

The chain's CDR3 is CAWSVGGYEQYF. DNA of the CDR3: TGTGCCTGGAGTGTTGGCGGTTACGAGCAGTACTTC. V is TRBV30 and J is TRBJ2-7; D call uncertain. The CDR3 consists of 12 residues. The V end lost 0 bases, the J end lost 4 bases, and 7 bases lay between the germline ends. Per the germline V gene, CDR1 is GTSNPN and CDR2 is SVGIG (reference sequence).